This T cell receptor (beta chain) was recovered during a study of T cells in Graves' hyperthyroidism and ophthalmopathy. Authors of the study amplified TCR beta CDR3 regions from RNA transcripts. Researchers ran a first-round RT-PCR on the TCR CDR3 using the HTBI primer set. TCRdb reprocessed the multiplex PCR reads via MiXCR and lists one record per CDR3 protein. The data contain about 350,000 distinct CDR3 sequences, approximately 14% of them singletons. This clonotype has at least ten counts. Its antigen is currently unknown. Participants, patients aged 18 to 65, had newly diagnosed hyperthyroidism with a duration under 2 months. Lactation, pregnancy, other autoimmune disease or uncontrolled infection led to exclusion of patients. Orbital computed tomography, thyroid ultrasound, serum thyroxine and TRAb, and clinical symptoms together informed the diagnoses. This CDR3 comprises 13 residues. The V segment lost 8 bases and the J segment 8 bases; nucleotides outside the gene matches: 9. Germline CDR1 LNHNV, CDR2 YYDKDF (reference sequence).

Overall study results and limits: Peripheral blood also featured most of the thyroid clonotypes expanded above 0.001.

The chain recombines TRBV15 with TRBJ2-1, with 7 positions matching TRBD2. This sequence originates from a woman aged 25 to 39 with Graves' hyperthyroidism. What was sequenced was blood. The CDR3 reads CATGGGPVDEQFF. The CDR3 region has the DNA TGTGCCACCGGGGGGGGACCAGTGGATGAGCAGTTCTTC.